This T cell receptor (beta chain) was recovered during a study of glioma-infiltrating T cells after dendritic cell vaccination. Study as a whole: Monocyte-derived dendritic cells, cultured approximately 7 days with IL-4 and GM-CSF, were pulsed with autologous tumor lysate. Three intradermal dendritic cell vaccine injections were given every two weeks.

Germline CDR1 GTSNPN, CDR2 SVGIG (reference sequence). V dropped 5 bases and J dropped 2 bases, with 25 bases sitting between them. This CDR3 is 18 amino acids long. Time point of the sample: after dendritic cell vaccination, including at tumor progression/relapse. No glioblastoma patient carried an isocitrate dehydrogenase mutation. Profiled with immunoSEQ multiplex PCR; TCRdb holds only in-frame clones, not every one. There are approximately 50,000 clones in the sample; approximately 90% occur only once, and 5.3% lies in the top ten. The sample consisted of blood, taken after dendritic cell vaccination. The sequence was obtained from a human donor with glioblastoma. The rearrangement joins TRBV30 to TRBJ2-1; D is possibly TRBD1 (6 bases). The CDR3 sequence: CAWDERGQPFQPYNEQFF. Written as DNA, the CDR3 is TGTGCCTGGGACGAAAGAGGACAGCCTTTTCAGCCCTACAATGAGCAGTTCTTC.